Sequencing of this T cell receptor (beta chain) was carried out in a study of OX40 agonist ivuxolimab in advanced cancers. Study details: Patients were dosed with the agonistic anti-OX40 (CD134) antibody ivuxolimab. Findings and limits, study-wide: At doses 0.1 to 3.0 mg/kg, CD4+ and CD8+ clones expanded.

Germline V gene lookup returns CDR1 MNHEY and CDR2 SVGAGI. The CDR3 loop spans 14 amino acids. After removal of 5 bases from V and 3 bases from J, the junction contained 6 bases not matched to a gene. With regard to this clone: Antigen specificity is unknown.

Profiling relied on immunoSEQ multiplex PCR, and the TCRdb table lists in-frame clones only, not all of them. The sample has 19,000 or so clones, about 73% seen once. The input for sequencing was CD4+ or CD8+ T cells sorted from blood, taken in a trial of the OX40 agonist ivuxolimab. The chain uses TRBV6-5 and TRBJ2-7; 8 nucleotides agree with TRBD1. This TCR derives from an adult with an advanced solid tumor such as melanoma, head and neck, liver or kidney cancer. The CDR3 region is CASSDPDRDYEQYF. The CDR3 nucleotides read TGTGCCAGCAGTGACCCGGACAGGGACTACGAGCAGTACTTC.